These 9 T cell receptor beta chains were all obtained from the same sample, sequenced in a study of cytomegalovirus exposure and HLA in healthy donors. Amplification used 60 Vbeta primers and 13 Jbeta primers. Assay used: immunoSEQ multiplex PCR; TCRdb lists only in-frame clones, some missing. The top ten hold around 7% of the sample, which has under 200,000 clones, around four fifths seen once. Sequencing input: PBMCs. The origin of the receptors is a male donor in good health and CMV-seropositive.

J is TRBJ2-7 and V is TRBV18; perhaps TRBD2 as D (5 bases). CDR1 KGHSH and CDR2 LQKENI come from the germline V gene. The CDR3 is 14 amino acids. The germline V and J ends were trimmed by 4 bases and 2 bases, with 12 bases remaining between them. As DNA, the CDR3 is TGTGCCAGCTCACACTCTCGGGGTCCCTACGAGCAGTACTTC. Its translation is CASSHSRGPYEQYF.

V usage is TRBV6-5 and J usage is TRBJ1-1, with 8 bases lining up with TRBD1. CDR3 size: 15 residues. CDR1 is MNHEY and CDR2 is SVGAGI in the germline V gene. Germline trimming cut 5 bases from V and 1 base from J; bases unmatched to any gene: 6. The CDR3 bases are TGTGCCAGCAGTAGGGACAGGTTGCCGAACACTGAAGCTTTCTTT. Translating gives CASSRDRLPNTEAFF.

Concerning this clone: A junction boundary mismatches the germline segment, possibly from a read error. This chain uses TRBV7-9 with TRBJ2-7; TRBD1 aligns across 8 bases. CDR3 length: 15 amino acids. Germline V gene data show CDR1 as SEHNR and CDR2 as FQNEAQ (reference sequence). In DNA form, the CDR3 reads TGTTCCAGCAGCTTATCGGGACAGGAGCTCTACGAGCAGTACTTC. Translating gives CSSSLSGQELYEQYF.

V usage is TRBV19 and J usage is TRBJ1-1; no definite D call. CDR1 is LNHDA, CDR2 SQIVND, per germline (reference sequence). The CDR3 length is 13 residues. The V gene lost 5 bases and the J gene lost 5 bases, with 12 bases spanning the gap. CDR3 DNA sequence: TGTGCCAGTAGTGAGCAGGTTAGGACTGAAGCTTTCTTT. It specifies CASSEQVRTEAFF.

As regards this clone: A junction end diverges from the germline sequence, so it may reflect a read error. CDR3 protein: CASSMDTSTGTQYF. The CDR3 nucleotides are TGCGCCAGCAGCATGGACACCTCCACAGGTACGCAGTATTTT. This chain uses TRBV5-1 with TRBJ2-3; D may be TRBD1 (5 bases). The CDR3 runs to 14 residues. Germline lookup yields CDR1 SGHRS and CDR2 YFSETQ.

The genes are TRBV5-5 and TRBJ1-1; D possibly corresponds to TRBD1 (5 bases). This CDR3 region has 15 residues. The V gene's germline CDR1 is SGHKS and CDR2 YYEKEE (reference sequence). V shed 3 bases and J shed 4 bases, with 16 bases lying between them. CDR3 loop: CASSYVGGAVTEAFF. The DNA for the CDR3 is TGTGCCAGCAGCTATGTAGGAGGGGCTGTCACTGAAGCTTTCTTT.

CDR3 region: CASSQGVGPSYEQYF. The CDR3 bases are TGCGCCAGCAGCCAGGGCGTGGGGCCCTCCTACGAGCAGTACTTC. The chain couples TRBV4-1 to TRBJ2-7, with D perhaps TRBD1 (5 bases). V gave up 3 bases and J gave up 0 bases, with 12 bases separating them. The CDR3 loop spans 15 amino acids. Germline V gene data show CDR1 as MGHRA and CDR2 as YSYEKL.

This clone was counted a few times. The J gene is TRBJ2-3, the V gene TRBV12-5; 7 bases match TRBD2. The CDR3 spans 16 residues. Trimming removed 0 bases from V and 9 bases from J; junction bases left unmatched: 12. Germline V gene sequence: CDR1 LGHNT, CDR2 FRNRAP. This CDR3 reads CASGLVLSGAPGTQYF. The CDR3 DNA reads TGTGCTAGTGGTTTGGTCCTCAGCGGGGCCCCAGGCACGCAGTATTTT.

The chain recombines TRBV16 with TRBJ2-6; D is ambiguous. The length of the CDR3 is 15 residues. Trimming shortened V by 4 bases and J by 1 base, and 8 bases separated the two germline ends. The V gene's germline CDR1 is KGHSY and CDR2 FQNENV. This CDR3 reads CASSPSLSGANVLTF. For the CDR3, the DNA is TGTGCCAGCAGCCCTTCCTTATCTGGGGCCAACGTCCTGACTTTC.